This T cell receptor (beta chain) was sequenced in a study of metastatic and nonmetastatic thyroid tumors. Study context: Malignant thyroid and benign thyroid patients provided blood and tumor or nodule tissue whose repertoires were compared. Study-wide results and caveats: Compared with benign nodules, malignant thyroid tumors were reported to have significantly higher TCR beta diversity in both blood and tumor.

On this clone itself: Its specificity is unknown. Its ends do not fully match the called genes, so a read error is possible.

Authors' methods: The study's classifier, a distant-metastasis tool for papillary thyroid cancer, was built using CDR3 differences across clinicopathological groups. TCRdb re-clonotyped the PCR reads through MiXCR. What appears here as the V and J calls and clone size reflects TCRdb's work, not the paper's. The top ten hold roughly 12% of the sample, which has fewer than 12,000 clones, around 12% seen once. Treatment of any kind had been given to no patient before thyroid surgery. Germline V gene lookup returns CDR1 KGHSH and CDR2 LQKENI. There are 16 residues in the CDR3. The J gene is TRBJ2-1, the V gene TRBV18; no definite D call. Sequenced input: blood. This receptor was obtained from a female donor with papillary thyroid cancer or a benign thyroid nodule (not recorded which). Some clones in this sample may be carry-over from other donors' samples. Written as DNA, the CDR3 is TGTACCAGCTCACCACCAAATCGGGTAGTTTACAATGAGCAGTTCTTC. This codes for CTSSPPNRVVYNEQFF.